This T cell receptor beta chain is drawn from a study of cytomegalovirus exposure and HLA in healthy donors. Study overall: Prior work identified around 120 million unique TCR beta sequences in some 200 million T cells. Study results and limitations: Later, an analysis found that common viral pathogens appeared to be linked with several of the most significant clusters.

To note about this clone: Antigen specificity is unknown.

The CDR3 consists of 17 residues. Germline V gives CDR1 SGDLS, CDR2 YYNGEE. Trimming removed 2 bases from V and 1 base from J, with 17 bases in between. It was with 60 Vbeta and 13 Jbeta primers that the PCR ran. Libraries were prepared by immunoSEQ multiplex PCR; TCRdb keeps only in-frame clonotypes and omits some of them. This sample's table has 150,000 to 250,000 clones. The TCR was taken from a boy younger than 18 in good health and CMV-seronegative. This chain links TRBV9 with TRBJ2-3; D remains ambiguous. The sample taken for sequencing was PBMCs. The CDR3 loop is CASSVIASPMRTDTQYF. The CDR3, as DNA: TGTGCCAGCAGCGTTATAGCATCCCCCATGCGCACAGATACGCAGTATTTT.